Here is one T cell receptor (beta chain) with its context. CDR3 length equals 15 residues. Trimming removed 3 bases at V and 6 bases at J, with 15 bases between. Germline V gene data show CDR1 as SGHVS and CDR2 as FNYEAQ. The sample comes from a study of blood T cell repertoires in COVID-19. Study information: Acute-phase and convalescent COVID-19 samples originated in the United States, Italy and Spain. Sources were T cells, B-cell-depleted T cells, or PBMCs; the material itself was cDNA or gDNA.

The assay was immunoSEQ multiplex PCR, and TCRdb's table has in-frame clones only and misses some. The sample shows 80,000 or so clones, about 92% of them seen only once. The V and J genes are TRBV7-6 and TRBJ1-5, with D possibly being TRBD1 (6 bases). This clonotype was sampled from a man in his fifties or sixties with acute or convalescent COVID-19. Material for sequencing was peripheral blood. DNA for the CDR3: TGTGCCAGCAGCTTGGAACAGGGATTTGGTCAGCCCCAGCATTTT. It is translated as CASSLEQGFGQPQHF.